The source of this T cell receptor beta chain is a study of cytomegalovirus exposure and HLA in healthy donors (dated by TCRdb to about 2017). The study in broad terms: An earlier analysis of more than 550 of the donors reported around 280 Gb of sequence data and some 110 million unique TCR beta sequences obtained from some 200 million T cells. An early release covering over 500 HLA-typed donors comprised about 300 gigabases of sequencing data and roughly 85 million unique TCR sequences. The genetic ancestry cluster associated with self-reported Caucasian donors included 81% of the 398 genotyped donors. Both class I and class II loci were covered by HLA typing, at four-digit resolution. Along with the roughly 610-subject first cohort, a separate validation cohort of roughly 110 different subjects was used. Donor age, sex, ethnicity and CMV serostatus were compiled alongside the repertoire data. The number of typed donors differed by locus: about 620-640 for A, B, C, DRB1 and DQB1; 500 to 550 for DQA1; some 590 for DPA1; and about 450 for DPB1. The T cell repertoires of 550 to 850 subjects were profiled by immunosequencing and related to cytomegalovirus serostatus. To predict cytomegalovirus infection status, the study combined high-throughput TCR immunosequencing, statistical association of individual TCRs with disease status, and machine learning. In a later analysis, previously published TCR beta repertoires from 550 to 750 donors were re-analyzed and high-resolution HLA genotyping was added so that TCR occurrence patterns could be studied. Every discovery cohort repertoire had been produced on one sequencing platform. Across 300 to 400 genotyped donors of the cohort, an average of roughly 200,000 unique TCR beta nucleotide sequences per donor were sequenced, and roughly 20% of those sequences were non-productive. Rather than using new phenotypic data, the later analysis identified candidate immune exposures from TCR beta sequences and from how often those sequences occurred across donors. Genome-wide SNP genotypes for about 55% of the roughly 670 donors were used in a later genetic analysis, which treated that subset as a discovery cohort. The study aimed to test whether cataloging public T cell receptors could reveal signatures of past pathogen exposure. To decide whether each TCR beta V gene segment behaved as functional or pseudogenic, an earlier analysis of approximately 620 of the donors relied on high-throughput TCR beta sequencing. Roughly 5 DR-DQ haplotypes were handled as single units for association and clustering, since linkage in the cohort was strong.

Reading from cysteine to phenylalanine, the CDR3 counts 15 amino acids. The sequence is cut down to CDR3 DNA, 45 bases in frame from base 1. At the junction V is shortened by 3 bases and J by 8 bases, with 19 bases in between. From a lookup of the germline V gene, CDR1 and CDR2 are KGHSH and LQKENI. The cohort consisted of 600 to 750 healthy bone marrow donors. At the time of sampling, every cohort member was nominally healthy, though immune exposures that went unrecorded were likely present. The donor tested CMV seropositive and was one of the 289 seropositive cohort members. Each donor provided a peripheral blood sample, and peripheral blood mononuclear cells were used for TCR beta sequencing. Genomic DNA extraction from the blood cell samples was performed with the Qiagen DNeasy Blood Extraction Kit. The investigation overall reported the following: In a later analysis, HLA-associated TCR beta chains were found to be more clonally expanded and to have lower generation probabilities than equally common non-associated chains. The presence/absence analyses assumed that sequencing depth was roughly uniform across donors, and that assumption may not be true. Strong co-occurrence of HLA alleles, especially DR and DQ, made assigning TCR associations to individual alleles difficult. Some IMGT-functional V segments, including TRBV6-2 and TRBV6-3, could not be told apart with the 87-base-pair reads, so those segments were excluded. Broadly in line with IMGT annotations, most TCR beta V segments showed up in productive rearrangements about 87% or about 30% of the time in an earlier analysis of 450 to 750 of the donors. Most CMV-associated TCR beta chains appeared to be HLA-restricted in a later analysis, and the HLA associations seemed to be driven largely by CMV exposure. According to a later analysis, parvovirus B19, influenza, CMV and Epstein-Barr virus appeared linked to several top co-occurrence clusters. Three of the identified cytomegalovirus-associated TCR beta chains were confirmed in vitro to be specific for cytomegalovirus antigens. V-gene and J-gene trimming of TCR beta chains was associated with a missense DCLRE1C variant in a later genetic analysis, and the association was replicated in an independent cohort. Linkage disequilibrium might explain the correlated functional status among segregating V segments, but an unknown experimental factor could not be ruled out. Because HLA typing was missing for some donors at each locus, association tests included only the typed subset. In a later genetic analysis, fewer N-insertions in productive TCRs were reported among donors in an Asian-associated ancestry cluster than the roughly 700-donor mean. Only TCR beta chains were sequenced in this cohort, and the absence of alpha or paired-chain data limited detectable features. Most TCR sequences were observed very rarely across donors, whereas some public TCRs were present in many individuals. A later analysis associated about 17,000 TCR beta sequences with specific HLA alleles at a false discovery rate of 0.05. A further reported finding was that TCR beta sequences accurately predicted the HLA-A and HLA-B alleles for most subjects in the first cohort. The classifier was reported to diagnose cytomegalovirus status with high specificity and sensitivity in both the original cohort and the validation cohort. In a later analysis, TCR association rates were found to vary across HLA loci, with the most associated TCRs seen for DRB1 alleles and the fewest for HLA-C alleles. The study listed 150 to 200 TCR beta chains as associated with cytomegalovirus. CMV serostatus was the only immune exposure information available for the cohort. The earlier analysis of 587 of the donors excluded 15 to 20 rarely observed V segments, including chromosome 9 orphons, because counts were too low. A cluster of highly shared sequence variants was judged likely to be a technical artifact of the sequencing pipeline. It was suggested by the authors that the approach could potentially be generalized to other disease states and immunological phenotypes.

Comments on this clone: Its antigen is still unknown.

Receptor libraries were prepared by the immunoSEQ multiplex PCR assay. For the multiplex PCR, a mixture combining 60 forward primers for TCR Vbeta segments and 13 reverse primers for TCR Jbeta segments was used. A multiplex PCR assay on genomic DNA amplified the CDR3 region of rearranged TCR beta genes. The amplified TCR beta libraries were sequenced on the Illumina HiSeq System as 87-base-pair reads. On the authors' methods: A later analysis counted 75 million to 100 million unique TCR beta chains across the 650 to 800 repertoires, and some 12 million of these chains were shared by at least two donors. Raw reads were error-corrected and collapsed into unique sequences by a nearest-neighbor algorithm in which closely related sequences were merged to remove PCR and sequencing errors. Alignment of CDR3 sequences to IMGT reference sequences was used to assign V, D and J gene segments. For a sequence to be retained, at least a six-nucleotide match to both a V gene segment and a J gene segment was required. Rearrangements were classified as productive when the CDR3 lacked stop codons and remained in frame with V and J, and all other rearrangements were classified as non-productive. Following IMGT convention, CDR3 was defined as the stretch from the second conserved V-encoded cysteine up to the conserved J-encoded phenylalanine. The earlier analysis of around 640 of the donors excluded sequences that lacked an unambiguous match to a single V gene segment. In an earlier analysis of 587 of the donors, V segments were called functional above 56.7% productive rearrangements and were called segregating when the between-donor standard deviation exceeded 5%. A statistical classification framework was built for diagnosing cytomegalovirus status from the catalog of TCR beta chain sequences. V and J gene assignment, in a later analysis, came from comparing TCR nucleotide sequences with IMGT/GENE-DB human TR gene sequences. In a later analysis, CDR3 sequences and most-parsimonious VDJ recombination scenarios were assigned using the TCRdist pipeline. A later analysis defined each TCR beta chain by its CDR3 amino acid sequence plus V-gene family, and excluded reads lacking a unique V-gene family. A later analysis removed 550 to 700 highly shared, low-generation-probability nucleotide sequences to deal with suspected cross-contamination and a sequencing artifact. In a later analysis, a clonal expansion index for each public chain was calculated from normalized within-repertoire ranks of inferred template counts. In a later analysis, generation probabilities were computed with a VDJ recombination model fitted to out-of-frame rearrangements, and the resulting probabilities were checked against IGoR. In a later analysis, TCR-TCR, TCR-HLA and TCR-CMV co-occurrence was scored with hypergeometric tests, and a repertoire-size bias correction was applied to TCR pairs. A later analysis estimated false discovery rates by permuting HLA or CMV assignments 20 times. In a later analysis, co-occurring TCRs were grouped with DBSCAN, and TCRdist sequence similarity was added when clustering was performed within HLA-allele-positive subsets. Repertoires with fewer than 30,000 or more than 120,000 public chains, plus five repertoires with anomalous nucleotide sharing, were excluded from co-occurrence clustering. TCRdb stores this immuneACCESS table with in-frame sequences only. Part of the clones is absent; in the studies checked, under half of the shortfall reflects unresolved V genes, and no reason is known for the rest. V and J calls and clone size come straight from that table; D and trimming were deduced from the DNA. The sample table holds about 130,000 clones. The top ten clonotypes cover 1.5% to 2% of the sample.

The clonotype comes from a woman aged 40 to 50 in good health and CMV-seropositive. Sequencing was performed on PBMCs. The chain couples TRBV18 to TRBJ1-2, with TRBD1 perhaps the D gene, on 6 matching bases. In nucleotide form, the sequence is TGTGCCAGCTCACCGGCTGTTTCAGGGGACGGAGGCTACACCTTC. It is translated as CASSPAVSGDGGYTF. When the CDR3 is completed using the reference TRBV18 and TRBJ1-2 genes on either side, the full variable domain is NAGVMQNPRHLVRRRGQEARLRCSPMKGHSHVYWYRQLPEEGLKFMVYLQKENIIDESGMPKERFSAEFPKEGPSILRIQQVVRGDSAAYFCASSPAVSGDGGYTFGSGTRLTVV.